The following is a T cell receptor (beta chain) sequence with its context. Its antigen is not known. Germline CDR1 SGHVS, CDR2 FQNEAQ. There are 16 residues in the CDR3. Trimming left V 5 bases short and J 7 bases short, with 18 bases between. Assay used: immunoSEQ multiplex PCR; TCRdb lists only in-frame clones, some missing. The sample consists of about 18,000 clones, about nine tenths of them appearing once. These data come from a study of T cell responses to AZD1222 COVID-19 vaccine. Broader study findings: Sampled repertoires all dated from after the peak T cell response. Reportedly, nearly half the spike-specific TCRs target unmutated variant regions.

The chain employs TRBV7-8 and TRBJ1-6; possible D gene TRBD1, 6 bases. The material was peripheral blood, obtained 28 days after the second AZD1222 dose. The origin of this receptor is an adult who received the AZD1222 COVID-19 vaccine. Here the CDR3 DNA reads TGTGCCAGCAGCACAAGGGGGGGGCGGGACAATTCACCCCTCCACTTT. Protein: CASSTRGGRDNSPLHF.